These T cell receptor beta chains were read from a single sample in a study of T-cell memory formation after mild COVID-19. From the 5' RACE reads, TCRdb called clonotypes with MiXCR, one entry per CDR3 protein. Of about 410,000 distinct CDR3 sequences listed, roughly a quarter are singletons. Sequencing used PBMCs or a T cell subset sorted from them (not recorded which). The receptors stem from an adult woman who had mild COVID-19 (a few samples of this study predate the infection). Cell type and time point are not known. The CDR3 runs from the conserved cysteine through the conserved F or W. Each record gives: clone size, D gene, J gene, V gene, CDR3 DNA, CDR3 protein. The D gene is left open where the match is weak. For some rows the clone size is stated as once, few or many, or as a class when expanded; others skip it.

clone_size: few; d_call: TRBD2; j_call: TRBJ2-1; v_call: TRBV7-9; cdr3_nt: TGTGCCAGCAGCTTTAGGAGCGTAGAGCGGGGACGTTACAATGAGCAGTTCTTC; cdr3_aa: CASSFRSVERGRYNEQFF
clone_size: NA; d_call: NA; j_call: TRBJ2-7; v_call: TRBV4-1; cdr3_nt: TGCGCCAGCAGCCTCTCCGTCGGAGTGAGAGAGCAGTACTTC; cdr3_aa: CASSLSVGVREQYF
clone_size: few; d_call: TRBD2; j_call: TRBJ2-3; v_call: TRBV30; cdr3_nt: TGTGCCTGGAGTGAGGGAGGGACTAGCACAGATACGCAGTATTTT; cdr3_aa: CAWSEGGTSTDTQYF
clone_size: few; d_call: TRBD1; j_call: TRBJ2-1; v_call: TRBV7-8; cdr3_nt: TGTGCCAGCAGCTTAGGTGTCCGCCGGGACAGGGATGAGGATGAGCAGTTCTTC; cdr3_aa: CASSLGVRRDRDEDEQFF
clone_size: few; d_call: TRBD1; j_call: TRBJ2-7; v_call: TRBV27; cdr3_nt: TGTGCCAGCAGTTTCCTCGGGACAGGAGTCCACGAGCAGTACTTC; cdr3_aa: CASSFLGTGVHEQYF
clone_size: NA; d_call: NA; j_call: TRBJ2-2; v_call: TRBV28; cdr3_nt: TGTGCCAGCAACTCATACACCGGGGAGCTGTTTTTT; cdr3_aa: CASNSYTGELFF
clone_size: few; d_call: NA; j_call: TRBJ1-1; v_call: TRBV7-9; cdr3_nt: TGTGCCAGCAGCGGGAAATTAATAGGACATAACACTGAAGCTTTCTTT; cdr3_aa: CASSGKLIGHNTEAFF
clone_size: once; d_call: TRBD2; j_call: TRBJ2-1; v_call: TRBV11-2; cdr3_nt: TGTGCCAGCACTCTACTAGCGGGAGTGTCGGGTGAGCAGTTCTTC; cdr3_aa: CASTLLAGVSGEQFF
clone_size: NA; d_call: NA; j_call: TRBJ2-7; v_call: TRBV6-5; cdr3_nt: TGTGCCAGCGCCGACCTGGGGGGCAAGAACGAGCAGTACTTC; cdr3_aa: CASADLGGKNEQYF
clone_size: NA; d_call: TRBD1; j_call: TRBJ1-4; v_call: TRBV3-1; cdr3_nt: TGTGCCAGCAGCCAGGGACAGGGGATTAATGAAAAACTGTTTTTT; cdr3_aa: CASSQGQGINEKLFF
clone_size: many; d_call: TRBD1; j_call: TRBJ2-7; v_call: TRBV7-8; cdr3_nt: TGTGCCAGCAGCTTAGCGGGGACAGGGCGCTACGAGCAGTACTTC; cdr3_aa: CASSLAGTGRYEQYF
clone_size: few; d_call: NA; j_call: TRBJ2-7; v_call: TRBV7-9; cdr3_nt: TGTGCCAGCAGTCACCAGAGCTACGAGCAGTACTTC; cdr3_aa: CASSHQSYEQYF
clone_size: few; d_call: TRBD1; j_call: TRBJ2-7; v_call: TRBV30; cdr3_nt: TGTGCCTGGAGTGTAGGGACAGGGAAGGCGGACGAGCAGTACTTC; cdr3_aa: CAWSVGTGKADEQYF
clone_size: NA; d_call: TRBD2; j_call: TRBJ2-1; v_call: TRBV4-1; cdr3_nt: TGCGCCAGCAGCCAAGTACTGCGCGGGGGGTACAATGAGCAGTTCTTC; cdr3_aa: CASSQVLRGGYNEQFF
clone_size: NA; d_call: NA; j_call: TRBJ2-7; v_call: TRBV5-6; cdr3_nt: TGTGCCAGCAGCCATACCTCCGACCTAAGTTCAAGGATGTACTTC; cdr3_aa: CASSHTSDLSSRMYF
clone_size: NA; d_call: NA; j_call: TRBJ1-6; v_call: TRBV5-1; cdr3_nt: TGCGCCAGCAGCTTGGAAGACAGGTTAGCCTCACCCCTCCACTTT; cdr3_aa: CASSLEDRLASPLHF
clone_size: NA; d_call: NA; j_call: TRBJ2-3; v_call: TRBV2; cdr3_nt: TGTGCCAGCAACCCTGCACGGGGGGCTAGCACAGATACGCAGTATTTT; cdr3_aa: CASNPARGASTDTQYF
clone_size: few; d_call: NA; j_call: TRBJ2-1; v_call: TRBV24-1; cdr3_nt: TGTGCCACCAGTGGGGACAATTTGTATGAGCAGTTCTTC; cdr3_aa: CATSGDNLYEQFF
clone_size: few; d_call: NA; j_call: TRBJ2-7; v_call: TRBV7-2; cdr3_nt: TGTGCCAGCAGCTCTAAAGGGCCCTACGAGCAGTACTTC; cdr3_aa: CASSSKGPYEQYF
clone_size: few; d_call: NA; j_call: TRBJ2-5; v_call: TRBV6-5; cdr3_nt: TGTGCCAGCAGTTACTCGAAGTGGGCAGAGACCCAGTACTTC; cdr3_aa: CASSYSKWAETQYF
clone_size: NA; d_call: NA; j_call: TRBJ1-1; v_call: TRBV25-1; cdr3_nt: TGTGCCAGCGAGTCCTTGAGTGGCACTGAAGCTTTCTTT; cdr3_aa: CASESLSGTEAFF
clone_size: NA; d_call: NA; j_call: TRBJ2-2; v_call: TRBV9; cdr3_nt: TGTGCCAGCAGCGTAGGCCCCGGGGAGCTGTTTTTT; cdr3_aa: CASSVGPGELFF
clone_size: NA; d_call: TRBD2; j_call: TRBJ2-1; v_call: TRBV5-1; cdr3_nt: TGCGCCAGCAGCTTCCAGCGGGAGGGGGGTGAGCAGTTCTTC; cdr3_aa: CASSFQREGGEQFF
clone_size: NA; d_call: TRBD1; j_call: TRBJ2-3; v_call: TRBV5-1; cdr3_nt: TGCGCCAGCAGACCTGGACAGGGCAGCACAGATACGCAGTATTTT; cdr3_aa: CASRPGQGSTDTQYF
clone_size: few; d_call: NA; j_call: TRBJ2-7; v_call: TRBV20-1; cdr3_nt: TGCAGTGCTAGAGGCCGAGGTCCCTACGAGCAGTACTTC; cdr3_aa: CSARGRGPYEQYF
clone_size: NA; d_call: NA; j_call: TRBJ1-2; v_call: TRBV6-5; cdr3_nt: TGTGCCAGCAGCGGTAGGGACCGTAGCTATGGCTACACCTTC; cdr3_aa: CASSGRDRSYGYTF
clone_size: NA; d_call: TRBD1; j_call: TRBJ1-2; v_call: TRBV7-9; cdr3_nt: TGTGCCAGCAGGACAGACAGGGATTCCTTAGATGGCTACACCTTC; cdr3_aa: CASRTDRDSLDGYTF
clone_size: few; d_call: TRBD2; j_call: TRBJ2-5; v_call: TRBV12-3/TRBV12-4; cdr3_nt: TGTGCCAGCAGCCGAGCGGGAGGTAAAGAGACCCAGTACTTC; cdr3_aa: CASSRAGGKETQYF
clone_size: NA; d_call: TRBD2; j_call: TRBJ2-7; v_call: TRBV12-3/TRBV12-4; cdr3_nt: TGTGCCAGCAGTTCCTTAGCGGGGAGGGGCCCCTACGAGCAGTACTTC; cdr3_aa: CASSSLAGRGPYEQYF
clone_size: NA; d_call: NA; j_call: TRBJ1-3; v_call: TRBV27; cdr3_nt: TGTGCCAGCCCTTGGCGGCAGGGATCTCGTCCCTCTGGAAACACCATATATTTT; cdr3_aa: CASPWRQGSRPSGNTIYF
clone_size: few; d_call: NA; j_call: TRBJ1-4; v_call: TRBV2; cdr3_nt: TGTGCCAGCAAAGGAACTAATGAAAAACTGTTTTTT; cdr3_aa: CASKGTNEKLFF
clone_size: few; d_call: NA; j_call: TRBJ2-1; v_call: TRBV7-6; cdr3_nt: TGTGCCAGCAGCTTAAGAGATTTAGGCTCCTACAATGAGCAGTTCTTC; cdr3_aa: CASSLRDLGSYNEQFF
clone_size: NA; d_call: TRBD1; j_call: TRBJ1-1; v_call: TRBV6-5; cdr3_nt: TGTGCCAGCAGTTACGACAGGGGCGAGAACACTGAAGCTTTCTTT; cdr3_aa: CASSYDRGENTEAFF
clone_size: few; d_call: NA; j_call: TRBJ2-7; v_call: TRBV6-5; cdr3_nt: TGTGCCAGCAGTTACTCCCCTCGCGAAACCTACGAGCAGTACTTC; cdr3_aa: CASSYSPRETYEQYF
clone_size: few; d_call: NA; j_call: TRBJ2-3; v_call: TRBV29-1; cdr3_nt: TGCAGCGTTGGGACAGAGAGCACAGATACGCAGTATTTT; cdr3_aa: CSVGTESTDTQYF
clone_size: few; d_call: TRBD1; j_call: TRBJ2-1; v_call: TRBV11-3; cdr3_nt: TGTGCCAGCAGCCTGCGGACAGGTGATGGTGAGCAGTTCTTC; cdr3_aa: CASSLRTGDGEQFF
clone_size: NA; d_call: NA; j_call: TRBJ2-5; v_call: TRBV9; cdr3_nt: TGTGCCAGCAGCGTAGGGGCTTTTTACCAAGAGACCCAGTACTTC; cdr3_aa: CASSVGAFYQETQYF
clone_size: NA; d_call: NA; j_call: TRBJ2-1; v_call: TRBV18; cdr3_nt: TGTGCCAGCTCACACACGGACGGGTACAATGAGCAGTTCTTC; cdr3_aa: CASSHTDGYNEQFF
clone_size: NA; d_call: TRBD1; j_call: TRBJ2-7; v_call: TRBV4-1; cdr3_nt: TGCGCCAGCAGCCAAATGCGGACAGGGTTAGACGAGCAGTACTTC; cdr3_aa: CASSQMRTGLDEQYF
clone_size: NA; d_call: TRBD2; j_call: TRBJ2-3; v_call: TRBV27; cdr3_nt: TGTGCCAGCAGCGCGGGACTAGCGGGGGTCGATACGCAGTATTTT; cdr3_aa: CASSAGLAGVDTQYF
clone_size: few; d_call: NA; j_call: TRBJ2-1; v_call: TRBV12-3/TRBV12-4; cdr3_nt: TGTGCCAGCAGCCTGACAGGGACTAATTACAATGAGCAGTTCTTC; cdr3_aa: CASSLTGTNYNEQFF